This is a list of T cell receptor beta chains from one sample in a study of long-term antiretroviral therapy in people with HIV. Some clones are missing from TCRdb's copy, which holds only in-frame ones; the method was immunoSEQ multiplex PCR. Of 20,000 to 30,000 clones in the sample, 85% are singletons; the top ten hold about 9.5%. The sequences come from unsorted PBMCs, collected 2.3 years after starting antiretroviral therapy. The receptors were gathered from a middle-aged man with HIV. CDR3s include the opening cysteine and the closing phenylalanine or tryptophan. A D gene is named only where the DNA matches it firmly. Expanded clones get a size class; other rows say once, few or many, or leave the size out.

size	V	D	J	DNA	CDR3
.	TRBV5-1	.	TRBJ2-7	TGCGCCAGCAGCTTATTTGGCGAGCAGTACTTC	CASSLFGEQYF
.	TRBV27	TRBD1	TRBJ2-1	TGTGCCAGCAGTCTGGGACAGAACAATGAGCAGTTCTTC	CASSLGQNNEQFF
.	TRBV10-3	.	TRBJ2-7	TGTGCCATCTCACCCGCGGGGGCCGAGATTGCTGAGCAGTACTTC	CAISPAGAEIAEQYF
few	TRBV11-2	TRBD1	TRBJ2-7	TGTGCCAGCAGCTTACCCCGGGACAGACACTCCTACGAGCAGTACTTC	CASSLPRDRHSYEQYF
.	TRBV7-8	.	TRBJ1-4	TGTGCCAGCAGCGTCCAGGTCCCCATTGCAACTAATGAAAAACTGTTTTTT	CASSVQVPIATNEKLFF
.	TRBV7-8	TRBD1	TRBJ1-1	TGTGCCAGCACCCGGGGACAGGGTTACACTGAAGCTTTCTTT	CASTRGQGYTEAFF
once	TRBV19	.	TRBJ1-1	TGTGCCAGTAAACGGAGTACCATGAACACTGAAGCTTTCTTT	CASKRSTMNTEAFF
.	TRBV13	.	TRBJ2-7	TGTGCCAGCAGCCTGACAGGAGGCTACGAGCAGTACTTC	CASSLTGGYEQYF
few	TRBV27	.	TRBJ1-2	TGTGCCAGCAGTCTAGAGGGCGGCAGGGGCTATGGCTACACCTTC	CASSLEGGRGYGYTF
.	TRBV19	.	TRBJ1-5	TGTGCCAGTAGTATACTCCCACGGGGTGGCAATCAGCCCCAGCATTTT	CASSILPRGGNQPQHF
.	TRBV11-3	.	TRBJ2-7	TGTGCCAGCAGCTTAGCGGGCAAAACGGGCTACGAGCAGTACTTC	CASSLAGKTGYEQYF
once	TRBV4-1	.	TRBJ2-7	TGCGCCAGCAGCCAAGGAGGAACTACCTACGAGCAGTACTTC	CASSQGGTTYEQYF
.	TRBV9	.	TRBJ1-4	TGTGCCAGCAGCCTTAACGGACAGCCAACTAATGAAAAACTGTTTTTT	CASSLNGQPTNEKLFF
.	TRBV5-8	.	TRBJ2-1	TGTGCCAGCAGCTTGGCCGAGCGGCCCTGGGTTGAGCAGTTCTTC	CASSLAERPWVEQFF
few	TRBV5-1	TRBD1	TRBJ2-7	TGCGCCAGCAGCTTTACTCCTACAGGGGGCGCATGGAACTTC	CASSFTPTGGAWNF
.	TRBV4-1	.	TRBJ2-3	TGCGCCAGCAGCCAAAAAGGGGCAGGAGATACGCAGTATTTT	CASSQKGAGDTQYF
.	TRBV5-4	TRBD2	TRBJ2-5	TGTGCCAGCAGCAAAGGGACTAGCGGGAGGGCGGAGACCCAGTACTTC	CASSKGTSGRAETQYF
.	TRBV11-1	TRBD1	TRBJ2-7	TGTGCCAGCAGCCCGAAACCGGGACAGGGGGCTTACGAGCAGTACTTC	CASSPKPGQGAYEQYF
.	TRBV5-6	.	TRBJ1-1	TGTGCCAGCAGCTTGGTCCCGACAGCGATGAACACTGAAGCTTTCTTT	CASSLVPTAMNTEAFF
.	TRBV5-1	TRBD1	TRBJ1-5	TGCGCCAGCAGCCCCTCAGGGGGCAACAATCAGCCCCAGCATTTT	CASSPSGGNNQPQHF
.	TRBV5-8	.	TRBJ1-5	TGTGCCAGCACCCGGGGGGTAGAGGGGCCCCAGCATTTT	CASTRGVEGPQHF
.	TRBV13	TRBD1	TRBJ1-2	TGTGCCAGCAGCTTATTATTGGACAGGGTCCGATATGGCTACACCTTC	CASSLLLDRVRYGYTF
few	TRBV11-3	.	TRBJ1-3	TGTGCCACTCGTGGTGGAAACACCATATATTTT	CATRGGNTIYF
.	TRBV6-6	TRBD2	TRBJ2-1	TGTGCCAGCAGTTACGCGACTAGCGGGAGACCCAATGAGCAGTTCTTC	CASSYATSGRPNEQFF
once	TRBV6-5	.	TRBJ2-3	TGTGCCTCTAAGACTTCCGGGGGGCATACGCAGTATTTT	CASKTSGGHTQYF
.	TRBV5-1	.	TRBJ1-3	TGCGCCAGCAGCTTGGAAGGGGGACTCTCTGGAAACACCATATATTTT	CASSLEGGLSGNTIYF
.	TRBV5-6	TRBD1	TRBJ1-5	TGTGCCAGCAGCTTGGGGACAGGTATACAGCCCCAGCATTTT	CASSLGTGIQPQHF
few	TRBV19	.	TRBJ1-5	TGTGCCAGTAGTCGACCCTCGGGGGCTACGAGCAATCAGCCCCAGCATTTT	CASSRPSGATSNQPQHF
.	TRBV2	TRBD2	TRBJ2-1	TGTGCCAGCAGTGCACTAGCGGGGTCTGAGTACAATGAGCAGTTCTTC	CASSALAGSEYNEQFF
.	TRBV4-1	TRBD1	TRBJ2-5	TGCGCCAGCAGCCAAGGACAGGGGACCGAGACCCAGTACTTC	CASSQGQGTETQYF
.	TRBV9	.	TRBJ2-1	TGTGCCAGCAGCGGAGGGGGGGCTTGGAATGAGCAGTTCTTC	CASSGGGAWNEQFF
.	TRBV19	TRBD1	TRBJ1-5	TGTGCCAGTAGTACAGTATTAGGGACAGGGTATCAGCCCCAGCATTTT	CASSTVLGTGYQPQHF
.	TRBV15	.	TRBJ2-3	TGTGCCACCAGCGCGGGGCCTAGCACAGATACGCAGTATTTT	CATSAGPSTDTQYF
.	TRBV9	.	TRBJ1-2	TGTGCCAGCAGCGTATCGTCCGTGAGGGATGGTGGCTACACCTTC	CASSVSSVRDGGYTF
.	TRBV7-9	TRBD2	TRBJ2-1	TGTGCCAGCAGCTCCTTAGCGGGGGGCGACAATGAGCAGTTCTTC	CASSSLAGGDNEQFF
.	TRBV11-3	TRBD2	TRBJ2-1	TGTGCCAGCAGCTTGGCACTCGGGGGACTAGCGGGAGTAATAGATGAGCAGTTCTTC	CASSLALGGLAGVIDEQFF
.	TRBV19	TRBD1	TRBJ2-4	TGTGCCAGTAGTACCACAGGGGGTACAAACATTCAGTACTTC	CASSTTGGTNIQYF
.	TRBV5-1	.	TRBJ2-3	TGCGCCAGCAGCATGGGTCCTGGACCAGATACGCAGTATTTT	CASSMGPGPDTQYF
.	TRBV10-3	TRBD1	TRBJ2-7	TGTGCCAGCAGGATCACAGGGGAAAGCTACGAGCAGTACTTC	CASRITGESYEQYF
.	TRBV5-1	TRBD2	TRBJ2-1	TGCGCCAGCAGCTTCCTAGCGGGAGGGACCTACAATGAGCAGTTCTTC	CASSFLAGGTYNEQFF
once	TRBV11-3	.	TRBJ2-2	TGTGCCAGCAGCCCACAAGTGGGTCTAGGGGAGCTGTTTTTT	CASSPQVGLGELFF
.	TRBV10-1	.	TRBJ1-1	TGCGCCAGCAGTGAGACCAGGGTTGGGAACACTGAAGCTTTCTTT	CASSETRVGNTEAFF
medium-sized	TRBV5-1	TRBD1	TRBJ2-2	TGCGCCAGCAGCTTGGCCCGAACAGGGGGTCAGTCCGGGGAGCTGTTTTTT	CASSLARTGGQSGELFF
.	TRBV29-1	.	TRBJ2-7	TGCAGCGTTCACAGGGCGGGCGAGCAGTACTTC	CSVHRAGEQYF
.	TRBV19	.	TRBJ2-7	TGTGCCAGTACCGCGGGTTGGGGCAGCTCCTACGAGCAGTACTTC	CASTAGWGSSYEQYF
.	TRBV2	TRBD2	TRBJ2-7	TGTGCCAGCAGGCGGACTAGCGGGAGGGTCTCCTACGAGCAGTACTTC	CASRRTSGRVSYEQYF
.	TRBV5-6	.	TRBJ2-7	TGTGCCAGCAGCTTCGCTGCGAGTGATTACGAGCAGTACTTC	CASSFAASDYEQYF
.	TRBV12-2	.	TRBJ1-2	TGTGCAAGTCGCTCGGCCCGGGACATTCCTAACTATGGCTACACCTTC	CASRSARDIPNYGYTF
.	TRBV4-1	.	TRBJ1-3	TGCGCCAGCAGCCCCCAATGGGCGGGACAAAAATCGACGGGAAACACCATATATTTT	CASSPQWAGQKSTGNTIYF
.	TRBV6-1	.	TRBJ2-2	TGTGCCAGCAGTAACCCAGGAAACACCGGGGAGCTGTTTTTT	CASSNPGNTGELFF
once	TRBV9	TRBD1	TRBJ2-3	TGTGCCAGCAGCGTAGAGGGACAGGTCAGCACAGATACGCAGTATTTT	CASSVEGQVSTDTQYF
once	TRBV5-6	TRBD2	TRBJ2-2	TGTGCCAGCAGCCATAATTTTCTAGCGGGGAGGGCACCCGGGGAGCTGTTTTTT	CASSHNFLAGRAPGELFF